This T cell receptor beta chain was found in a study of blood T cell repertoires in COVID-19. Participant-reported clinical history was the basis for cohort assignment. The CDR3 totals 15 residues. The ends lost 6 bases at V and 2 bases at J; junction bases unmatched: 3. Germline CDR1 reads LNHDA; CDR2 reads SQIVND (reference sequence). The data were produced by immunoSEQ multiplex PCR, yet TCRdb's version contains in-frame clones alone and is incomplete. The sample consists of about 460,000 clones, less than 90% of them appearing once. The TCR was taken from a woman aged 55-69 years who had recovered from COVID-19. The material sequenced was PBMCs or T cells enriched from blood (not recorded which). The V call is TRBV19, the J call TRBJ1-4; the match to TRBD1 covers 10 bases. The DNA of the CDR3 is TGTGCCAGTAGAGACAGGGGGCGGACTAATGAAAAACTGTTTTTT. It translates to CASRDRGRTNEKLFF.